Listed here are 19 T cell receptor beta chains from one sample, sequenced in a study of T cell responses to AZD1222 COVID-19 vaccine. Some clones are missing from TCRdb's copy, which holds only in-frame ones; the method was immunoSEQ multiplex PCR. The top ten clones hold roughly 4.2% of a sample with 90,000 to 150,000 clones, around nine tenths of them seen once. The sample in question was peripheral blood, obtained 28 days after the second dose of the MenACWY control vaccine. All receptors derive from an adult who received the MenACWY meningococcal vaccine as a control.

This chain uses TRBV18 with TRBJ2-5; 9 nucleotides line up with TRBD1. CDR1 KGHSH and CDR2 LQKENI come from the germline V gene. V lost 10 bases, J lost 3 bases, and 9 bases stayed unmatched. This CDR3 comprises 14 residues. For the CDR3, the DNA is TGTGCCACCACCTCAAGGACAGGGGAAGAGACCCAGTACTTC. Its protein is CATTSRTGEETQYF.

The sample holds one count of this clone. The J gene is TRBJ1-6, the V gene TRBV5-1, with TRBD1 as a possible D gene (5 bases). CDR3 length: 16 amino acids. Germline V gene data show CDR1 as SGHRS and CDR2 as YFSETQ. V was trimmed by 4 bases and J by 0 bases, leaving 11 bases between them. CDR3 sequence reads: CASSRDVSSYNSPLHF. The CDR3 region has the DNA TGCGCCAGCAGCCGGGACGTGAGCTCCTATAATTCACCCCTCCACTTT.

The V and J genes are TRBV28 and TRBJ1-4; D may be TRBD1 (6 bases). Germline CDR1 and CDR2: MDHEN and SYDVKM. The V end lost 6 bases, the J end lost 7 bases, and 30 bases lay between the germline ends. The CDR3 spans 19 residues. CDR3 bases: TGTGCCAGCAGAGTGGACAGTCGGCTAGGGCCGACGATAGGTGAAAAACTGTTTTTT. Residues: CASRVDSRLGPTIGEKLFF.

DNA for the CDR3: TGTGCCAGCACCATGGACAGGGACCCTTACGAGCAGTACGTC. It is translated as CASTMDRDPYEQYV. The chain employs TRBV27 and TRBJ2-7, with 8 bases matching TRBD1. V gave up 7 bases and J gave up 4 bases; unmatched junction bases: 9. This CDR3 has 14 residues. Germline V gene data show CDR1 as MNHEY and CDR2 as SMNVEV (reference sequence).

The rearrangement joins TRBV7-3 to TRBJ2-3, with TRBD1 identical over 9 bases. The CDR3 is made up of 13 amino acids. Trimming at V came to 5 bases and at J to 5 bases, leaving 2 bases not matched to a gene. From germline, CDR1 is SGHTA and CDR2 FQGTGA. This chain's CDR3 is CASSLGQGDTQYF. CDR3 nucleotides: TGTGCCAGCAGCCTGGGACAGGGAGATACGCAGTATTTT.

This sequence joins TRBV25-1 and TRBJ1-1; D remains ambiguous. CDR1 MGHDK and CDR2 SYGVNS come from the germline V gene. The CDR3 spans 15 residues. V gave up 5 bases and J gave up 1 base, with 14 bases separating them. CDR3 protein: CASSPRGQANTEAFF. The CDR3 DNA sequence: TGTGCCAGCAGTCCACGTGGGCAGGCGAACACTGAAGCTTTCTTT. The full variable domain, completed using reference TRBV25-1 and TRBJ1-1, is EADIYQTPRYLVIGTGKKITLECSQTMGHDKMYWYQQDPGMELHLIHYSYGVNSTEKGDLSSESTVSRIRTEHFPLTLESARPSHTSQYLCASSPRGQANTEAFFGQGTRLTVV.

The V call is TRBV4-1, the J call TRBJ2-7; 7 bases map to TRBD1. Germline V CDR1 and CDR2: MGHRA, YSYEKL. The CDR3 contains 15 residues. V dropped 1 base and J dropped 6; count of bases not matched to a gene: 9. This chain's CDR3 is CASSQGPGTASEQYF. CDR3 coding DNA: TGCGCCAGCAGCCAAGGACCCGGGACAGCCTCCGAGCAGTACTTC.

In DNA form, the CDR3 reads TGTGCCAGCAGTGAACAGGACAGGGGTGTAGAGACCCAGTACTTC. It codes for CASSEQDRGVETQYF. The chain carries TRBV2 and TRBJ2-5; 9 positions agree with TRBD1. Germline V gives CDR1 SNHLY, CDR2 FYNNEI. V lost 2 bases, J lost 4 bases, and 5 bases stayed unmatched. The CDR3 is made up of 15 amino acids.

The chain is built from TRBV5-4 and TRBJ1-1, with TRBD1 matching 9 bases. J was trimmed by 1 base and V by 0 bases; bases with no gene match: 7. The germline CDR1 and CDR2 sequences are SGHNT and YYREEE (reference sequence). The CDR3 loop spans 17 amino acids. The CDR3 DNA reads TGTGCCAGCAGCTTGGGACAGGGGGGATATGGGAACACTGAAGCTTTCTTT. Its protein product is CASSLGQGGYGNTEAFF.

V and J are TRBV3-1 (or the pseudogene TRBV3-2) and TRBJ1-3, with unresolved D. The CDR3 is made up of 15 amino acids. V was cut by 3 bases and J by 0 bases, with 9 bases left in between. Germline V gene sequence: CDR1 LGHDT, CDR2 YNNKEL (reference sequence). The CDR3 loop reads CASSHSAVSGNTIYF. In nucleotides, the CDR3 is TGTGCCAGCAGCCATTCAGCAGTCTCTGGAAACACCATATATTTT.

The rearrangement links TRBV29-1 to TRBJ1-2, with D possibly matching TRBD1 (6 bases). From germline, CDR1 is SQVTM and CDR2 ANQGSEA. CDR3 length: 16 amino acids. With 3 bases removed from V and 2 bases from J, the gap between germline ends came to 19 bases. The CDR3 protein is CSVDLDRSKGNYGYTF. The CDR3 DNA reads TGCAGCGTTGATTTGGACAGATCCAAGGGGAACTATGGCTACACCTTC.

J is TRBJ2-1 and V is TRBV14; tentative D call: TRBD2 (6 bases). The CDR3 consists of 15 residues. The V end was cut by 3 bases, the J end by 6 bases, with 15 bases between. Germline assignment: CDR1 SGHDN and CDR2 FVKESK. This CDR3 reads CASSQYPGLANEQFF. The DNA for the CDR3 is TGTGCCAGCAGCCAGTATCCGGGACTCGCCAATGAGCAGTTCTTC.

This rearrangement joins TRBV2 to TRBJ2-1; D gene ambiguous. The CDR3 is made up of 13 amino acids. Germline V gene sequence: CDR1 SNHLY, CDR2 FYNNEI. V gave up 7 bases and J gave up 6 bases, with 13 bases separating them. In nucleotides, the CDR3 is TGTGCCAGCAATGTAAGGTCGCTCAATGAGCAGTTCTTC. This translates into CASNVRSLNEQFF.

The chain links TRBV27 to TRBJ2-1, with 14 nucleotides matching TRBD2. The germline gives CDR1 MNHEY, CDR2 SMNVEV (reference sequence). There are 17 residues in the CDR3. V gave up 4 bases and J gave up 7 bases; unmatched junction bases: 9. The CDR3 nucleotides read TGTGCCAGCAGTTCCCGACTAGCGGGAGGGCGGGGGAATGAGCAGTTCTTC. Translating it yields CASSSRLAGGRGNEQFF.

The chain has TRBV20-1 and TRBJ2-5, with TRBD1 matching over 10 bases. The ends lost 3 bases at V and 5 bases at J; junction bases unmatched: 6. CDR3 length equals 14 residues. CDR1 is DFQATT and CDR2 is SNEGSKA in the germline V gene (reference sequence). CDR3 bases: TGCAGTGCTAGTAGACAGGGGGCCGGGGAGACCCAGTACTTC. This gives the protein CSASRQGAGETQYF.

This chain uses TRBV27 with TRBJ2-1, with TRBD2 matching over 9 bases. This CDR3 has 15 amino acids. CDR1 and CDR2 from the germline V gene are MNHEY and SMNVEV (reference sequence). Trimming at V came to 5 bases and at J to 0 bases, leaving 2 bases not matched to a gene. In DNA, the CDR3 is TGTGCCAGCAGTGCGCGGGAGGGCTCCTACAATGAGCAGTTCTTC. Amino acid sequence: CASSAREGSYNEQFF.

The rearrangement joins TRBV7-2 to TRBJ1-5; maybe TRBD1 (6 bases). The CDR3 has 15 amino acids. V was clipped by 1 base and J by 2 bases, with 9 bases between them. Germline CDR1 is SGHTA and CDR2 is FQGNSA. The CDR3 bases are TGTGCCAGCAGCTTAGTCCCAGGGGGCAATCAGCCCCAGCATTTT. Its protein is CASSLVPGGNQPQHF.

The genes are TRBV10-3 and TRBJ1-4; no clear D. The germline V gene encodes CDR1 ENHRY and CDR2 SYGVKD. CDR3 size: 13 residues. V was shortened by 5 bases and J by 8 bases, with 12 bases between the two germline ends. CDR3 in amino acids: CAISTSMEEKLFF. CDR3 DNA: TGTGCCATCAGTACTAGCATGGAGGAAAAACTGTTTTTT.

V is TRBV19 and J is TRBJ2-3, with D possibly TRBD1 on 6 matching bases. Germline V lookup: CDR1 LNHDA, CDR2 SQIVND (reference sequence). The V and J ends lost 9 bases and 2 bases respectively, with 21 bases between them. The CDR3 totals 16 residues. The CDR3 sequence is CASRRDTYEYTDTQYF. DNA of the CDR3: TGTGCCAGCCGCCGGGACACCTACGAATACACAGATACGCAGTATTTT.